This TCR beta chain was profiled in a study of immune cell composition in non-small cell lung cancer. Concerning this clone: Its antigen is undetermined.

This CDR3 contains 16 residues. Germline CDR1 is SGDLS and CDR2 is YYNGEE. Germline trimming cut 3 bases from V and 1 base from J; bases unmatched to any gene: 5. Findings and limits, study-wide: Clones >0.5% enriched in tumour were rarer in adenocarcinoma (about 35%) than squamous (about 80%). No significant correlation existed between pack-years smoked and tumour clonality.

Data came from immunoSEQ multiplex PCR; TCRdb stores just in-frame clones and leaves some out. Among over 9,500 clones listed, about 60% were seen once. The genes are TRBV9 and TRBJ2-1; 9 bases match TRBD1. This TCR derives from a human donor with non-small cell lung cancer. The sample taken for sequencing was lung tumor tissue. The CDR3 sequence is CASSAGQGPSYNEQFF. Written as DNA, the CDR3 is TGTGCCAGCAGCGCAGGACAGGGGCCTTCCTACAATGAGCAGTTCTTC.